The 5 T cell receptor beta chains below were found in one sample sequenced in a study of T cell responses to AZD1222 COVID-19 vaccine. The method was immunoSEQ multiplex PCR; TCRdb's version includes in-frame clones alone and lacks a portion of them. This sample has about 39,000 clones; roughly 85% occur once, and the top ten carry approximately 27%. The sample here was peripheral blood, taken 28 days after the second dose of the MenACWY control vaccine. Receptor source: an adult who received the MenACWY meningococcal vaccine as a control.

This sequence joins TRBV5-8 and TRBJ2-4, with 8 positions matching TRBD2. V was pared by 1 base and J by 12 bases, with 9 bases of the junction left unmatched. CDR1 and CDR2 (germline): SGHTS, YDEGEE. There are 14 residues in the CDR3. CDR3 in amino acids: CASSLRPGLGNQYF. CDR3 bases: TGTGCCAGCAGCTTGCGACCGGGACTAGGGAATCAGTACTTC.

The V gene is TRBV2, the J gene TRBJ2-1; 12 bases agree with TRBD2. Trimming removed 6 bases from V and 3 bases from J; junction bases left unmatched: 6. The CDR3 length is 16 residues. Germline CDR1 SNHLY, CDR2 FYNNEI. The CDR3 loop is CASRRTSGDFYNEQFF. The CDR3 DNA reads as TGTGCCAGCAGGAGGACTAGCGGGGATTTCTACAATGAGCAGTTCTTC.

The V gene is TRBV5-4, the J gene TRBJ1-1, with D possibly TRBD1 on 5 matching bases. This CDR3 is 14 amino acids long. V lost 4 bases and J lost 3, with 13 bases in between. Germline CDR1 and CDR2: SGHNT and YYREEE (reference sequence). CDR3 sequence reads: CASSPPRGDTEAFF. The CDR3 region has the DNA TGTGCCAGCAGCCCCCCCCGAGGGGACACTGAAGCTTTCTTT. Variable domain in full (rest from reference TRBV5-4 and TRBJ1-1): ETGVTQSPTHLIKTRGQQVTLRCSSQSGHNTVSWYQQALGQGPQFIFQYYREEENGRGNFPPRFSGLQFPNYSSELNVNALELDDSALYLCASSPPRGDTEAFFGQGTRLTVV.

Here the CDR3 DNA reads TGCGCCAGCAGCCTTGACCACGGACAGATCGTCTCTGGAAACACCATATATTTT. This sequence encodes CASSLDHGQIVSGNTIYF. The J gene is TRBJ1-3, the V gene TRBV4-1, with D tentatively TRBD1 (6 bases). V lost 4 bases, J lost 0 bases, and 19 bases lay in between. This CDR3 contains 18 residues. Germline V lookup: CDR1 MGHRA, CDR2 YSYEKL.

The V call is TRBV5-1, the J call TRBJ2-2, with TRBD1 identical over 7 bases. The V gene end was trimmed by 0 bases and the J gene end by 5 bases; junction bases not matched to a gene: 4. CDR3 length: 15 amino acids. Germline CDR1 reads SGHRS; CDR2 reads YFSETQ. CDR3 nucleotide sequence: TGCGCCAGCAGCTTGGCGGGACAGTCAACCGGGGAGCTGTTTTTT. Its protein is CASSLAGQSTGELFF.